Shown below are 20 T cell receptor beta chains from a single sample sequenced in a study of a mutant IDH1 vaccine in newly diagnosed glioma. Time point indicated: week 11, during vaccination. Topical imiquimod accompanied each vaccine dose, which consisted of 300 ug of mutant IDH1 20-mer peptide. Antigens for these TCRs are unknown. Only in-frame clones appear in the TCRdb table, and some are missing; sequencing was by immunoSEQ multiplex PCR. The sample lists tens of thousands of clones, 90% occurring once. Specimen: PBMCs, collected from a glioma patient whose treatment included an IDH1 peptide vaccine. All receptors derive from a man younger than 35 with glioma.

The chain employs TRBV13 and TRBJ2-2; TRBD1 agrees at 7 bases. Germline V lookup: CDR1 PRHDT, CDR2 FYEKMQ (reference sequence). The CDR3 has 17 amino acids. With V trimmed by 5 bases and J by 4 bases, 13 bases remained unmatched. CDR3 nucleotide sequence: TGTGCCAGCAGCCCCGAGGGGACAGCTTCTTTCACCGGGGAGCTGTTTTTT. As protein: CASSPEGTASFTGELFF.

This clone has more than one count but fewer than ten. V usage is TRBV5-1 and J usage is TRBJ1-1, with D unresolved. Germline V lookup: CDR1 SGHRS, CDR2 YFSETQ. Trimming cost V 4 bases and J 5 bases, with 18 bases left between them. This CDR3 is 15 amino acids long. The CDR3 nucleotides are TGCGCCAGCAGCCTCTCGGGGAGGGTAGAGACTGAAGCTTTCTTT. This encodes CASSLSGRVETEAFF.

CDR3 protein: CASRAGGTSNQPQHF. Written as DNA, the CDR3 is TGTGCCAGCAGGGCGGGGGGAACCAGCAATCAGCCCCAGCATTTT. The chain recombines TRBV2 with TRBJ1-5; tentative D call: TRBD1 (5 bases). This CDR3 contains 15 residues. V lost 6 bases and J 1 base, leaving 13 bases between the germline ends. CDR1 is SNHLY and CDR2 is FYNNEI in the germline V gene.

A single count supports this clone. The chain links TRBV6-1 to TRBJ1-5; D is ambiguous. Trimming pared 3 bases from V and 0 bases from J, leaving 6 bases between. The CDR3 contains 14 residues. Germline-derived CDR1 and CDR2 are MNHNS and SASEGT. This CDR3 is CASSDRYSNQPQHF. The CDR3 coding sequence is TGTGCCAGCAGTGACAGGTATAGCAATCAGCCCCAGCATTTT.

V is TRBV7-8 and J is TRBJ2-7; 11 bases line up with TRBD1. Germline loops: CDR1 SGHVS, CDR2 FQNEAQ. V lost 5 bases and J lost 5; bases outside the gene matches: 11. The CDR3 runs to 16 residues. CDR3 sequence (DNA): TGTGCCAGCAGCCATCCCCGGGACAGGGGGATTCACGAGCAGTACTTC. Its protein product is CASSHPRDRGIHEQYF.

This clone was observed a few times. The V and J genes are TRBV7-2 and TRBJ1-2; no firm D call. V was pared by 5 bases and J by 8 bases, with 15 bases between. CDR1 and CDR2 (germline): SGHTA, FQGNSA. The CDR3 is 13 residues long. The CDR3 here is CASSHRGIWGYTF. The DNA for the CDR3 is TGTGCCAGCAGCCATCGTGGCATATGGGGCTACACCTTC.

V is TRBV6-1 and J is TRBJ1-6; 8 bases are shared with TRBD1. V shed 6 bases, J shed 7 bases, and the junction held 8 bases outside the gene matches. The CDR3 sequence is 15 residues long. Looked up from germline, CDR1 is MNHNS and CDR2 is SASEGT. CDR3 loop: CASRTRDRPNSPLHF. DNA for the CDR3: TGTGCCAGCAGGACGCGGGACAGGCCAAATTCACCCCTCCACTTT.

CDR3: CAITRDGNMNTEAFF. CDR3 coding DNA: TGTGCCATCACCCGGGACGGCAACATGAACACTGAAGCTTTCTTT. This chain joins TRBV10-3 and TRBJ1-1; the D gene is possibly TRBD1 (5 bases). The CDR3 is 15 residues long. CDR1 and CDR2 from the germline V gene are ENHRY and SYGVKD. Trimming stripped 7 bases from V and 0 bases from J, with 15 bases between.

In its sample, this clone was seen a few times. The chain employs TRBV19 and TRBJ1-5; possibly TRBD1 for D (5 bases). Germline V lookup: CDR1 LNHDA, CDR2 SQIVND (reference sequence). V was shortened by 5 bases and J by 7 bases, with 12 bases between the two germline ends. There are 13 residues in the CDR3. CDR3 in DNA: TGTGCCAGTAGTTACAGGCTAAAGCAGCCCCAGCATTTT. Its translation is CASSYRLKQPQHF.

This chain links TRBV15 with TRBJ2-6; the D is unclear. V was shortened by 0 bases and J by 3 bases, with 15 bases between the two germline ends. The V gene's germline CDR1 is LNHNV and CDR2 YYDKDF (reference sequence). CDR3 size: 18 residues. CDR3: CATSREGWGSGGANVLTF. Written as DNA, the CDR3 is TGTGCCACCAGCAGAGAGGGATGGGGATCCGGTGGGGCCAACGTCCTGACTTTC.

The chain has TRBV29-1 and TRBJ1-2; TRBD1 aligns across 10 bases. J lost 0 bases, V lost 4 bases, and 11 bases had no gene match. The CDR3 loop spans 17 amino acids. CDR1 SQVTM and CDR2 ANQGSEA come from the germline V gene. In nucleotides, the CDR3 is TGCAGCGTTGGAGGAGGGACAGGGGCTCAGTCTAACTATGGCTACACCTTC. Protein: CSVGGGTGAQSNYGYTF. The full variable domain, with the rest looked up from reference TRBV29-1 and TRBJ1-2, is SAVISQKPSRDICQRGTSLTIQCQVDSQVTMMFWYRQQPGQSLTLIATANQGSEATYESGFVIDKFPISRPNLTFSTLTVSNMSPEDSSIYLCSVGGGTGAQSNYGYTFGSGTRLTVV.

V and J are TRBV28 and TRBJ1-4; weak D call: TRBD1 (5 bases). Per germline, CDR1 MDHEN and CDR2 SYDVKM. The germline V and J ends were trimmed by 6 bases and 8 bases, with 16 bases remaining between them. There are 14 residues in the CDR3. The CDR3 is CASRRARVGEKLFF. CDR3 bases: TGTGCCAGCAGGCGAGCCAGGGTGGGCGAAAAACTGTTTTTT.

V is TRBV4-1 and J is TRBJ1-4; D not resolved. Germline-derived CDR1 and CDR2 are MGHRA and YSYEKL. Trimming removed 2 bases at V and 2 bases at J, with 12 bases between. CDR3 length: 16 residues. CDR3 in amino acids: CASSQTPRGTNEKLFF. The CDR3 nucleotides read TGCGCCAGCAGCCAAACCCCCCGAGGGACTAATGAAAAACTGTTTTTT.

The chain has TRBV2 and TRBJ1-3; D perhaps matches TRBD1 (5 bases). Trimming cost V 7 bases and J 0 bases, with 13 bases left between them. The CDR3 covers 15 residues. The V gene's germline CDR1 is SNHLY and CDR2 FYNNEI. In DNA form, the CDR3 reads TGTGCCAGCACCCCGGGGCCAAGCTCTGGAAACACCATATATTTT. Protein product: CASTPGPSSGNTIYF.

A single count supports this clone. As DNA, the CDR3 is TGTGCCAGCAGCCCCGCAGGGTCCTACGAGCAGTACTTC. Residues: CASSPAGSYEQYF. The chain carries TRBV6-5 and TRBJ2-7, with D tentatively TRBD1 (5 bases). The CDR3 contains 13 residues. V was cut by 6 bases and J by 1 base, with 10 bases left in between. From germline, CDR1 is MNHEY and CDR2 SVGAGI.

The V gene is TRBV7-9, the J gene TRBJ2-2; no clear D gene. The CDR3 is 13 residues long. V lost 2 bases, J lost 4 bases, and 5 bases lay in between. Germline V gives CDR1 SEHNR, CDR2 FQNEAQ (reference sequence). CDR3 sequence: CASSLTTTGELFF. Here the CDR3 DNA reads TGTGCCAGCAGCTTAACGACCACCGGGGAGCTGTTTTTT.

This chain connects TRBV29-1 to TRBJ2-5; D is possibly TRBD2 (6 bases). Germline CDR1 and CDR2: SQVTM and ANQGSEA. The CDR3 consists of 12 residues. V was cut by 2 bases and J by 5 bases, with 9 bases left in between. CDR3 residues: CSVEKEGETQYF. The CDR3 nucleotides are TGCAGCGTTGAAAAGGAGGGGGAGACCCAGTACTTC.

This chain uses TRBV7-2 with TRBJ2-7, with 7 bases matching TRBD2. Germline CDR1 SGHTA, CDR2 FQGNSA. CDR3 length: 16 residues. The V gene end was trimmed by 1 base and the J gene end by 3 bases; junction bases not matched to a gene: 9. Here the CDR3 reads CASSLGGLVIGYEQYF. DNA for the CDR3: TGTGCCAGCAGCTTAGGCGGACTAGTGATCGGCTACGAGCAGTACTTC.

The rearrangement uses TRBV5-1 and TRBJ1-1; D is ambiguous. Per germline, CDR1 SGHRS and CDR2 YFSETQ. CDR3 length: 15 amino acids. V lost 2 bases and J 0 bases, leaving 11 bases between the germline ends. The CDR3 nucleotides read TGCGCCAGCAGCTTAGAGGACGGAGTGAACACTGAAGCTTTCTTT. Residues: CASSLEDGVNTEAFF.

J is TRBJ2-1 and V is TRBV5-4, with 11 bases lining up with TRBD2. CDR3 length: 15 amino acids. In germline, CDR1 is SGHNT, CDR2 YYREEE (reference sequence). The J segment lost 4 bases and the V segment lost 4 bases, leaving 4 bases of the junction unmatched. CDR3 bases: TGTGCCAGCAGCCCCGGGACTAGCGGATACAATGAGCAGTTCTTC. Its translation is CASSPGTSGYNEQFF.